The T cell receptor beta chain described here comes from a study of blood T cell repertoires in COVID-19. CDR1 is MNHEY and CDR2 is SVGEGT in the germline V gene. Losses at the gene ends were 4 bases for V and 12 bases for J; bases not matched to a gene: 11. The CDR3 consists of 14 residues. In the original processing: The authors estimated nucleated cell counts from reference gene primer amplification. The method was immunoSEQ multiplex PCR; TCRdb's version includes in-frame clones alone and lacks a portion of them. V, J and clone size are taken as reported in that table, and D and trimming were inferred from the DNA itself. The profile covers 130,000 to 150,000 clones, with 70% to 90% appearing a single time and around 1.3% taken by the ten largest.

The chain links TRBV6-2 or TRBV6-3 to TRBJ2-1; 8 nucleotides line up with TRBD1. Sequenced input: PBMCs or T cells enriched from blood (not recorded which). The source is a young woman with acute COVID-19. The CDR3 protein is CASSWRIQGAWQFF. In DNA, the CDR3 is TGTGCCAGCAGTTGGCGAATCCAGGGGGCCTGGCAGTTCTTC.